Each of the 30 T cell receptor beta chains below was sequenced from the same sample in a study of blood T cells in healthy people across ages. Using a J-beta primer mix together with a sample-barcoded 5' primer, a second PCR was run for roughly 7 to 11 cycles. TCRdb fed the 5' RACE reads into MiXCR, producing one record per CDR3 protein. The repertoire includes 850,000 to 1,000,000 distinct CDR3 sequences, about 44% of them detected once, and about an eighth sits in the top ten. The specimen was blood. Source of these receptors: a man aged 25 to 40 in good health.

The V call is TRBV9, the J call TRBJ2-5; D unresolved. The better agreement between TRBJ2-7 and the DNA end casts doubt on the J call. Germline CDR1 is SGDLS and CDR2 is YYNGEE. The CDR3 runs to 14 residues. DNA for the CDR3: TGTGCCAGCAGCGTAGATAAATCCCTTGACGAGCAGTACTTC. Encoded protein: CASSVDKSLDEQYF.

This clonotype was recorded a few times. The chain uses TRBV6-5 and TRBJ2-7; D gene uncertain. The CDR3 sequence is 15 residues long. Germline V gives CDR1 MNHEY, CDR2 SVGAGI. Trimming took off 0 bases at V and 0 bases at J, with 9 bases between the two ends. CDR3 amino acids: CASSYSRQNSYEQYF. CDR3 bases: TGTGCCAGCAGTTACTCAAGGCAGAACTCCTACGAGCAGTACTTC.

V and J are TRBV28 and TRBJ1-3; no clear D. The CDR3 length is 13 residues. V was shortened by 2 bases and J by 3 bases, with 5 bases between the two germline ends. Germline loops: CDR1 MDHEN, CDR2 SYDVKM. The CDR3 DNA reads TGTGCCAGCAGTTTACCAGTTGGAAACACCATATATTTT. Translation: CASSLPVGNTIYF.

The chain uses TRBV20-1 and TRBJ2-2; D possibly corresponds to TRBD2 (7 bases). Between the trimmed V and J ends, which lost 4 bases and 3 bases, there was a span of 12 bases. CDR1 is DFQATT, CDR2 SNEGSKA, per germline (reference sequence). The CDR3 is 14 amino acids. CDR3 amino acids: CSANRGAHTGELFF. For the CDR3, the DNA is TGCAGTGCTAATCGGGGGGCACACACCGGGGAGCTGTTTTTT.

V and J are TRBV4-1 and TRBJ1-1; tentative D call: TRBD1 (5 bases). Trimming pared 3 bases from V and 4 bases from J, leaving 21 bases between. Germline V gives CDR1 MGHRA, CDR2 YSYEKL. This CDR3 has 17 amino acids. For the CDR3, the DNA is TGCGCCAGCAGCCAGGCGTTCCGGGGGAAAAAGGGCACTGAAGCTTTCTTT. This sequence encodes CASSQAFRGKKGTEAFF.

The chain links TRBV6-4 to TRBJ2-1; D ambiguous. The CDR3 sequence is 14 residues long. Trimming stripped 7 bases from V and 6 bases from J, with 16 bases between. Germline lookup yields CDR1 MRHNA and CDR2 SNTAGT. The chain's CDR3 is CASTATTDRNEQFF. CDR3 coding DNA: TGTGCCAGCACTGCGACAACCGATCGCAATGAGCAGTTCTTC.

CDR3 sequence reads: CASSQTSGDGNEQFF. CDR3 bases: TGTGCCAGCAGCCAGACTAGCGGGGACGGCAATGAGCAGTTCTTC. The chain has TRBV3-1 and TRBJ2-1; the match to TRBD2 covers 11 bases. J was trimmed by 6 bases and V by 3 bases; bases with no gene match: 4. The CDR3 runs 15 residues. Per the germline V gene, CDR1 is LGHDT and CDR2 is YNNKEL (reference sequence).

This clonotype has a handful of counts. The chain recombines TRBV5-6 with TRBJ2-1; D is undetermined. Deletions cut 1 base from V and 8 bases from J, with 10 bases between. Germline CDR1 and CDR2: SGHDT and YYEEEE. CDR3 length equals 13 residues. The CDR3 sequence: CASSLWRWDEQFF. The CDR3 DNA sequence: TGTGCCAGCAGCTTGTGGCGATGGGATGAGCAGTTCTTC.

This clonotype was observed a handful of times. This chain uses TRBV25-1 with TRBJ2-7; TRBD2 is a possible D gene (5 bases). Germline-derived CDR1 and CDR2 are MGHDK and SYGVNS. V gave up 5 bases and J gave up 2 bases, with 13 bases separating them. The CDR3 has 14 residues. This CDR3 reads CASSPSGKAYEQYF. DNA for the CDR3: TGTGCCAGCAGTCCAAGCGGAAAAGCCTACGAGCAGTACTTC.

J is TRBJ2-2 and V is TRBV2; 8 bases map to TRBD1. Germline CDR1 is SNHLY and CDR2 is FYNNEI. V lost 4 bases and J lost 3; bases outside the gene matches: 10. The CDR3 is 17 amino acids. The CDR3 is CASSGRKGTGDTGELFF. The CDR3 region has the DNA TGTGCCAGCAGTGGTCGCAAAGGGACAGGAGACACCGGGGAGCTGTTTTTT. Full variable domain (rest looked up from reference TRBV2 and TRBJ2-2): EPEVTQTPSHQVTQMGQEVILRCVPISNHLYFYWYRQILGQKVEFLVSFYNNEISEKSEIFDDQFSVERPDGSNFTLKIRSTKLEDSAMYFCASSGRKGTGDTGELFFGEGSRLTVL.

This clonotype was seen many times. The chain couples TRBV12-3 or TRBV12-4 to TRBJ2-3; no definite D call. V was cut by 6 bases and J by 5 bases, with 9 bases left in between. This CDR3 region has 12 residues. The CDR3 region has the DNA TGTGCCAGCAGCCATACCGGAGATACGCAGTATTTT. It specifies CASSHTGDTQYF.

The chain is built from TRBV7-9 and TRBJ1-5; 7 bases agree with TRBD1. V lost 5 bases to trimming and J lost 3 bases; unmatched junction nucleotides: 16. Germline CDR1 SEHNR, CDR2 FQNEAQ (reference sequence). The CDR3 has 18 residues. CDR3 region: CASSPTPEDRDLNQPQHF. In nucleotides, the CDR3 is TGTGCCAGCAGCCCAACCCCGGAAGACAGGGACCTCAATCAGCCCCAGCATTTT.

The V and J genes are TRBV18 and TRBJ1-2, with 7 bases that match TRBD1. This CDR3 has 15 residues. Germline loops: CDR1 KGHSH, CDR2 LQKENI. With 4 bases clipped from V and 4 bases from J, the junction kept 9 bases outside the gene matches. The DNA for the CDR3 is TGTGCCAGCTCACTAAGCGAGGACAGGATCTATGGCTACACCTTC. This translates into CASSLSEDRIYGYTF.

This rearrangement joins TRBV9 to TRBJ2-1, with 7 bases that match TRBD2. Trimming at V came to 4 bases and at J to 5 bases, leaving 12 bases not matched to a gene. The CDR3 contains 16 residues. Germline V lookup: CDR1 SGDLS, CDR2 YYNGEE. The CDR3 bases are TGTGCCAGCAGCCAGCCGGGACTAAGCCTCAACAATGAGCAGTTCTTC. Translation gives CASSQPGLSLNNEQFF.

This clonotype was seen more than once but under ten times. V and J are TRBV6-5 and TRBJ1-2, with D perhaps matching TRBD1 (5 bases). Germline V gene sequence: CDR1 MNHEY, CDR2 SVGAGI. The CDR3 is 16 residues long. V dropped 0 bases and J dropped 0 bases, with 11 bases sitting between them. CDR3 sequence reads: CASSYSKGEANYGYTF. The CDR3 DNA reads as TGTGCCAGCAGTTACTCGAAAGGGGAAGCTAACTATGGCTACACCTTC.

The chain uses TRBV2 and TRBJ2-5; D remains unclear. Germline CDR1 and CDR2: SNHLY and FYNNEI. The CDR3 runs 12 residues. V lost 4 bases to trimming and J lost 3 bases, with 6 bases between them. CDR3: CASSGRKETQYF. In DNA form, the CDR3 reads TGTGCCAGCAGTGGACGGAAAGAGACCCAGTACTTC.

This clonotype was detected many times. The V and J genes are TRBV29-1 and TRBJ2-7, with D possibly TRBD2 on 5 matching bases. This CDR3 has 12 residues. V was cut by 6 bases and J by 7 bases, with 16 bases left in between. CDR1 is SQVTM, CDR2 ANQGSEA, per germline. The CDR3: CSVASGRPEQYF. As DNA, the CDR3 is TGCAGCGTCGCCAGTGGGAGACCGGAGCAGTACTTC.

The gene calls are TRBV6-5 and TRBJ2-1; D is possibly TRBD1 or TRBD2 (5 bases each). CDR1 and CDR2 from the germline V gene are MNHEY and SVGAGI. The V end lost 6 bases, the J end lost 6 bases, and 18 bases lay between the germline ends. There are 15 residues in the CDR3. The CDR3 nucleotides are TGTGCCAGCAGCTCGACCGGGACCCCTCCCAATGAGCAGTTCTTC. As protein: CASSSTGTPPNEQFF.

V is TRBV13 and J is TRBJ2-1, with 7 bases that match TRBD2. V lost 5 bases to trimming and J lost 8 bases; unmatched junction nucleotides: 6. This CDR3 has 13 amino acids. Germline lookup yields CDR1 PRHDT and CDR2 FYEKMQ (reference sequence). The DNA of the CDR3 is TGTGCCAGCAGCAGCCGGACTAGGGATGAGCAGTTCTTC. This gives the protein CASSSRTRDEQFF. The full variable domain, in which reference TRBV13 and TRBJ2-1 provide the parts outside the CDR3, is AAGVIQSPRHLIKEKRETATLKCYPIPRHDTVYWYQQGPGQDPQFLISFYEKMQSDKGSIPDRFSAQQFSDYHSELNMSSLELGDSALYFCASSSRTRDEQFFGPGTRLTVL.

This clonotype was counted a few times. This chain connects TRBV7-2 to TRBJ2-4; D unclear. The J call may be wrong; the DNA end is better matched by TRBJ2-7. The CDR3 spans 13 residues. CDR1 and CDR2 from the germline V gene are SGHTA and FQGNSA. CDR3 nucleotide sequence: TGTGCCAGCAGCTTAGGAAACGGTAACGAGCAGTACTTC. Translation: CASSLGNGNEQYF.

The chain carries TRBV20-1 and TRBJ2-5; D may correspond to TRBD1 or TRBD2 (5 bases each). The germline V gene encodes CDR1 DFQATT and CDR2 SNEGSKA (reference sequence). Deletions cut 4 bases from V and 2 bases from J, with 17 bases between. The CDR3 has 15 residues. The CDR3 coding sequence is TGCAGTGCTATACCGCTTCGGGGCAATCAAGAGACCCAGTACTTC. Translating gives CSAIPLRGNQETQYF.

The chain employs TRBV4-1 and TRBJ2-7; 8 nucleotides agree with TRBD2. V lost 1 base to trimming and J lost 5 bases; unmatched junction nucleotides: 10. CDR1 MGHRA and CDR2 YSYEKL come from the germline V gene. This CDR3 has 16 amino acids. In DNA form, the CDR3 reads TGCGCCAGCAGCCAAGTTCTCGACGGGGGGGCCGACGAGCAGTACTTC. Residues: CASSQVLDGGADEQYF.

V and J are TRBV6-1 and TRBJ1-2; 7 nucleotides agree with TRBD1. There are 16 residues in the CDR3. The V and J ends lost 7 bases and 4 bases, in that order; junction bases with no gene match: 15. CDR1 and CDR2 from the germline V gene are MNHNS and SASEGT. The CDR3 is CASTPLLSRQGYGYTF. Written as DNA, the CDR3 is TGTGCCAGCACCCCTCTTCTCTCGCGACAGGGCTATGGCTACACCTTC.

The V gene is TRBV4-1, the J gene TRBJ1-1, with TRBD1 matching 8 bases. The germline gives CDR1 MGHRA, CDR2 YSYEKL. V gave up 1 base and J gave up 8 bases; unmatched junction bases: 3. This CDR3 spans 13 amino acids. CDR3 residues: CASSQGTGLEAFF. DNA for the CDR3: TGCGCCAGCAGCCAAGGGACAGGGCTCGAAGCTTTCTTT.

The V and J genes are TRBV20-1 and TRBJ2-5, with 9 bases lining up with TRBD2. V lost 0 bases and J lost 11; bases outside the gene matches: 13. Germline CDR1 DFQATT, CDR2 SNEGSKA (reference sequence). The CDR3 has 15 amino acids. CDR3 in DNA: TGCAGTGCTAGAGATACTAGCGGGCCCTGGGATGAGCAGTACTTC. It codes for CSARDTSGPWDEQYF.

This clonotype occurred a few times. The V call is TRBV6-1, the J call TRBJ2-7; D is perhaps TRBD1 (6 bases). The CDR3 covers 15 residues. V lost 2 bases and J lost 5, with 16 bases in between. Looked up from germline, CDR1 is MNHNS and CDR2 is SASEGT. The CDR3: CASSEHRVLPHEQYF. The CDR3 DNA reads TGTGCCAGCAGTGAACACAGGGTCCTTCCTCACGAGCAGTACTTC.

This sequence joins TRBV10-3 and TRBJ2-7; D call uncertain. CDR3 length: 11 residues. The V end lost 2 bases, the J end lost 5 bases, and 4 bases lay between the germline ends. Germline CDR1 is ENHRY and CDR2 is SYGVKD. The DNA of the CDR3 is TGTGCCATCAGTGAGGGGGACGAGCAGTACTTC. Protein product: CAISEGDEQYF.

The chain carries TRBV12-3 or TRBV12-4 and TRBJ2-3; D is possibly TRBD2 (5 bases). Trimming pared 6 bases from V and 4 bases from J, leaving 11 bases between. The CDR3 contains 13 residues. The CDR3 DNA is TGTGCCAGCAGGACTACGAGGGCAGATACGCAGTATTTT. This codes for CASRTTRADTQYF.

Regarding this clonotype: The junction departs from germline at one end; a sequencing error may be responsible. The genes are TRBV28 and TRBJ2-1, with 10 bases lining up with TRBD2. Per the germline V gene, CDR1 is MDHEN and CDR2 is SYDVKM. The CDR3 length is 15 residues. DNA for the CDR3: TGTGCCAGCACTAGCGGGGGATGGGTATACAGTGAGCAGTTCTTC. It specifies CASTSGGWVYSEQFF.

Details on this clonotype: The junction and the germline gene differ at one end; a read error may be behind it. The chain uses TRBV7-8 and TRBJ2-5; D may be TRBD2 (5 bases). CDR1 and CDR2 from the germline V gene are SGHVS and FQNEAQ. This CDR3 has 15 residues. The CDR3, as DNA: TGCGCCAGCAACGATATCCAGAGGGTTGAAGAGACCCAGTACTTC. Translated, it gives CASNDIQRVEETQYF.